This entry is about one T cell receptor beta chain. No antigen is known for it. This sample is part of a study of Graves' ophthalmopathy and Graves' hyperthyroidism. The study amplified TCR beta CDR3 regions using RNA transcripts. The workflow started with a first-round RT-PCR run with HTBI primers and then moved on to a second-round multiplex PCR. TCRdb reprocessed the multiplex PCR reads with MiXCR, giving one entry per CDR3 protein. Of about 700,000 distinct CDR3 sequences listed, roughly two fifths are singletons. Germline CDR1 ENHRY, CDR2 SYGVKD. The CDR3 extends over 13 amino acids. With 10 bases removed from V and 2 bases from J, the gap between germline ends came to 15 bases. Study outcomes and limitations: The model reached approximately 71% sensitivity and approximately 72% specificity for predicting ophthalmopathy progression. Blood also harbored most expanded thyroid clonotypes above 0.001 frequency.

PBMCs stemmed from roughly 9.7 ml of fresh peripheral blood. The chain carries TRBV10-3 and TRBJ2-7; TRBD1 might be the D (6 bases). Input material: peripheral blood. This clonotype originated in an adult man with Graves' ophthalmopathy. The CDR3 sequence: CASTTGGTYEQYF. The CDR3 DNA is TGTGCCAGTACGACAGGCGGTACCTACGAGCAGTACTTC.